This T cell receptor beta chain derives from a study of blood T cell repertoires in COVID-19. Study in general: From the United States, Italy and Spain came samples of acute and convalescent COVID-19.

Germline-derived CDR1 and CDR2 are MNHEY and SVGEGT. CDR3 length: 14 residues. With V trimmed by 6 bases and J by 7 bases, 7 bases remained unmatched. In the source study's methods: From reference gene primer amplification, estimates of nucleated cell counts were derived. The method was immunoSEQ multiplex PCR; TCRdb's version includes in-frame clones alone and lacks a portion of them. The D gene and trimming were derived from the DNA, and the V and J assignments and clone size from that table. The sample has tens of thousands of clones; under 95% are singletons. The sequenced sample was peripheral blood. The receptor was isolated from a human donor in a cohort sampled during active COVID-19. The chain employs TRBV6-2 or TRBV6-3 and TRBJ1-1, with TRBD1 identical over 11 bases. The CDR3 region is CASSPGTGGSEAFF. CDR3 coding DNA: TGTGCCAGCAGCCCCGGGACAGGGGGAAGTGAAGCTTTCTTT.